Listed here is a single T cell receptor beta chain. Its antigen is unknown. PCR employed 60 Vbeta and 13 Jbeta primers. The table came from immunoSEQ multiplex PCR; TCRdb's copy has only in-frame clones and leaves some out. The repertoire holds 150,000 to 200,000 clones, with about four fifths as singletons. These data originate in a study of cytomegalovirus exposure and HLA in healthy donors. Study-wide findings and caveats: Most TCR beta V segments were productive about 87% or about 30% of the time in an earlier analysis. A highly shared variant cluster was judged a likely technical artifact.

Sample: PBMCs. The clonotype comes from a man younger than 35 in good health and CMV-seronegative.

CDR3 bases: TGTGCCAGCAGCCCCCGCGGCGGGGACTTATACAATGAGCAGTTCTTC. Translating gives CASSPRGGDLYNEQFF. The chain recombines TRBV9 with TRBJ2-1, with TRBD2 as a possible D gene (6 bases). The ends were cut back, 4 bases at V and 4 bases at J, with 18 bases in the middle. The length of the CDR3 is 16 residues. Germline V gene sequence: CDR1 SGDLS, CDR2 YYNGEE.